These T cell receptor beta chains were read from a single sample in a study of CD4+ T cells in melanoma. Produced via immunoSEQ multiplex PCR; TCRdb's table is partial and in-frame only. The table includes some 120,000 clones, 80% to 95% detected once. The sequenced sample consisted of peripheral blood. The receptors stem from a human donor with melanoma. Both conserved end residues are trimmed from each CDR3.

TRBV7-2	TRBJ2-1	ASSLSSGEFNNEQF
TRBV11-2	TRBJ1-3	ASSRQLSGNTIY
TRBV6-6	TRBJ2-7	ASSYGNRGDEQY
TRBV19	TRBJ2-6	ASSIPRDRSLLANVLT
TRBV7-2	TRBJ2-1	ASSLAVGPYNEQF
TRBV4-3	TRBJ2-5	ASSQVIDRGPLD
TRBV7-9	TRBJ2-7	ASSLSSGVGEQY
TRBV7-9	TRBJ1-6	ASSLVLGVDSPLH
TRBV28	TRBJ2-6	ASSSTAGGRLYSGANVLT
TRBV23-1	TRBJ2-7	ASSPRTHPNEQY
TRBV7-2	TRBJ2-7	ASSFRAGDYEQY
TRBV5-1	TRBJ2-2	ASSLRTSGNTGELF
TRBV5-6	TRBJ1-1	ASNPWLNTEAF
TRBV11-2	TRBJ2-3	ASSSTDTQY
TRBV6-5	TRBJ2-7	ASSRDRGREQY
TRBV5-4	TRBJ1-2	ASSLDRGGYT
TRBV19	TRBJ2-5	ASSSVGGVETQY
TRBV2	TRBJ2-7	ASSVGLAGGPDEQY
TRBV2	TRBJ1-2	ASRPVSGNYGYT
TRBV11-2	TRBJ1-1	ASSLRTGKNTEAF
TRBV14	TRBJ1-2	ASSQDQRGLTEEYGYT
TRBV5-6	TRBJ2-1	ASSLSASGRRAYNEQF
TRBV28	TRBJ1-5	ASRETGSGNQPQH
TRBV19	TRBJ2-5	ASSITGRGTTETQY